The 8 T cell receptor beta chains in this list originate from one sample, sequenced in a study of CD8 T cells in Susac syndrome. The authors reverse transcribed about 0.5 to 1 ug RNA with random hexamers. Each CDR3 protein is one row after TCRdb ran MiXCR on the immunoSEQ multiplex PCR reads. The sample has about 160,000 distinct CDR3 sequences; more than 95% are singletons. The sample taken for sequencing was CD4+ T cells from PBMCs. The receptors stem from a human donor with Susac syndrome.

This chain joins TRBV7-8 and TRBJ2-2, with 8 bases that match TRBD1. Trimming at V came to 3 bases and at J to 0 bases, leaving 9 bases not matched to a gene. CDR3 length: 18 residues. Germline V gives CDR1 SGHVS, CDR2 FQNEAQ. The CDR3 bases are TGTGCCAGCAGCTTTTGGGCCACGGGACAGGCGAACACCGGGGAGCTGTTTTTT. It translates to CASSFWATGQANTGELFF.

The V call is TRBV12-3 or TRBV12-4, the J call TRBJ2-7, with 8 nucleotides matching TRBD2. There are 12 residues in the CDR3. V was pared by 4 bases and J by 7 bases, with 3 bases of the junction left unmatched. The chain's CDR3 is CASSSRLAEQYF. CDR3 nucleotides: TGTGCCAGCAGTTCCCGACTAGCGGAGCAGTACTTC.

The rearrangement joins TRBV2 to TRBJ2-7; tentative D call: TRBD1 (6 bases). CDR3 length: 15 amino acids. Between the trimmed V and J ends, which lost 4 bases and 3 bases, there was a span of 16 bases. Germline loops: CDR1 SNHLY, CDR2 FYNNEI. The CDR3 is CASSGESGVFYEQYF. Here the CDR3 DNA reads TGTGCCAGCAGTGGGGAGTCAGGGGTTTTCTACGAGCAGTACTTC. The full variable domain, in which reference TRBV2 and TRBJ2-7 provide the parts outside the CDR3, is EPEVTQTPSHQVTQMGQEVILRCVPISNHLYFYWYRQILGQKVEFLVSFYNNEISEKSEIFDDQFSVERPDGSNFTLKIRSTKLEDSAMYFCASSGESGVFYEQYFGPGTRLTVT.

This clonotype was recorded only once. This CDR3 is CSAEKGQGGTEAFF. The CDR3 nucleotides read TGCAGTGCTGAGAAGGGACAGGGGGGGACTGAAGCTTTCTTT. V and J are TRBV20-1 and TRBJ1-1; 11 nucleotides agree with TRBD1. Germline assignment: CDR1 DFQATT and CDR2 SNEGSKA (reference sequence). With 5 bases clipped from V and 5 bases from J, the junction kept 7 bases outside the gene matches. The CDR3 runs to 14 residues.

The V call is TRBV20-1, the J call TRBJ2-3; the D is unclear. Germline V lookup: CDR1 DFQATT, CDR2 SNEGSKA (reference sequence). This CDR3 contains 13 residues. Trimming left V 3 bases short and J 3 bases short, with 10 bases between. The CDR3 bases are TGCAGTGCTAGGTTGTCGACAACAGATACGCAGTATTTT. It encodes CSARLSTTDTQYF.

The V gene is TRBV20-1, the J gene TRBJ1-1, with TRBD1 matching 7 bases. The CDR3 spans 14 residues. J gave up 0 bases and V 6 bases, and 7 bases lay outside the gene matches. Germline lookup yields CDR1 DFQATT and CDR2 SNEGSKA (reference sequence). The CDR3 protein is CSARGGVVNTEAFF. CDR3 DNA: TGCAGTGCCAGGGGGGGGGTTGTGAACACTGAAGCTTTCTTT.

The CDR3 nucleotides are TGTGCCAGCAGCCGGGGGGCTGGGGCAGGGAACACTGAAGCTTTCTTT. Protein product: CASSRGAGAGNTEAFF. The V call is TRBV12-3 or TRBV12-4, the J call TRBJ1-1, with a weak D call TRBD1 (6 bases). Trimming removed 6 bases at V and 1 base at J, with 18 bases between. This CDR3 comprises 16 residues.

This rearrangement joins TRBV27 to TRBJ2-7; possible D gene TRBD2, 6 bases. The germline V gene encodes CDR1 MNHEY and CDR2 SMNVEV (reference sequence). The CDR3 consists of 14 residues. The germline V and J ends were trimmed by 3 bases and 1 base, with 10 bases remaining between them. CDR3 amino acids: CASSFRRESYEQYF. In nucleotides, the CDR3 is TGTGCCAGCAGTTTCCGCCGGGAGTCCTACGAGCAGTACTTC.